This entry is about one T cell receptor beta chain. Antigen unknown. This CDR3 is 13 amino acids long. The germline V gene encodes CDR1 LNHNV and CDR2 YYDKDF (reference sequence). These data are taken from a study of T cells expressing NK-cell markers. Background on the study: Sorted CD3+CD56-NKG2C+, CD3+CD56+NKG2C+ and CD3+CD56+NKG2C- T cells supplied the TCR beta repertoires. Study-level findings and limits: Several donors likewise had their CD3+CD56-NKG2C+ fraction led by these clonotypes.

TCRdb reworked the 5' RACE reads into one entry per CDR3 protein, no DNA. This listing includes more than 250,000 distinct CDR3 sequences. The chain combines TRBV15 with TRBJ2-5. The clonotype comes from a man younger than 30 in good health. Sequencing was carried out using blood T cells: a sorted CD56 or NKG2C T cell subset, CD4+ or CD8+ T cells, or bulk PBMC T cells (not recorded which). The CDR3 loop reads CATSRDQFGTQYF.